This TCR beta chain was captured by sequencing in a study of cytomegalovirus exposure and HLA in healthy donors. Study results and caveats: Published work reported that the classifier diagnosed cytomegalovirus status with high specificity and sensitivity. Fewer than 20,000 TCR beta sequences were associated with HLA alleles at 0.05 false discovery rate in a later analysis. For presence/absence analyses, sequencing depth was assumed to be roughly uniform across donors.

This CDR3 has 9 residues. In germline, CDR1 is MNHEY, CDR2 SVGAGI. The V gene lost 8 bases and the J gene lost 10 bases, with 6 bases spanning the gap. With 60 Vbeta and 13 Jbeta primers, the PCR was carried out. Sequencing was performed with immunoSEQ multiplex PCR; in TCRdb, only in-frame clones are kept and a portion is missing. This table holds about 190,000 clones, more than 65% found once. Concerning this clone: Its antigen is currently unknown.

The chain is built from TRBV6-5 and TRBJ2-1; no firm D call. The clonotype comes from a woman in her 30s in good health and CMV-seropositive. Sequenced: PBMCs. This chain's CDR3 is CASHLEQFF. The CDR3 DNA follows: TGTGCCAGCCACTTAGAGCAGTTCTTC.